The 10 T cell receptor beta chains reported below all come from one sample, sequenced in a study of cytomegalovirus exposure and HLA in healthy donors. The primer mix had 60 Vbeta and 13 Jbeta primers. The protocol was immunoSEQ multiplex PCR, while the TCRdb copy is restricted to in-frame clones and leaves out a portion. The sample records some 180,000 clones, about 77% being singletons. The sequenced sample consisted of PBMCs. All receptors come from a young woman in good health and CMV-seropositive.

This clone has a single count. The V call is TRBV27, the J call TRBJ1-6, with 7 positions matching TRBD1. With 6 bases clipped from V and 7 bases from J, the junction kept 9 bases outside the gene matches. Germline assignment: CDR1 MNHEY and CDR2 SMNVEV (reference sequence). The CDR3 spans 15 residues. CDR3 coding DNA: TGTGCCAGCAGAACGACAGGGAGCTGGAATTCACCCCTCCACTTT. Its translation is CASRTTGSWNSPLHF.

The chain combines TRBV6-1 with TRBJ1-4; no reliable D call. CDR3 length: 12 amino acids. Between the trimmed V and J ends, which lost 1 base and 11 bases, there was a span of 8 bases. From germline, CDR1 is MNHNS and CDR2 SASEGT. The CDR3 region is CASSEEYRKLFF. Here the CDR3 DNA reads TGTGCCAGCAGTGAAGAGTATCGGAAACTGTTTTTT.

For the CDR3, the DNA is TGTGCCAGCAGTCACCCGCGGGCAGGGGCAGATGAAAAACTGTTTTTT. Its protein product is CASSHPRAGADEKLFF. The chain recombines TRBV28 with TRBJ1-4; tentative D call: TRBD1 (6 bases). Trimming removed 5 bases at V and 6 bases at J, with 19 bases between. The CDR3 consists of 16 residues. Germline V gives CDR1 MDHEN, CDR2 SYDVKM. Supplemented by reference TRBV28 and TRBJ1-4, the full variable domain reads DVKVTQSSRYLVKRTGEKVFLECVQDMDHENMFWYRQDPGLGLRLIYFSYDVKMKEKGDIPEGYSVSREKKERFSLILESASTNQTSMYLCASSHPRAGADEKLFFGSGTQLSVL.

The chain carries TRBV11-3 and TRBJ1-1, with D perhaps TRBD1 (5 bases). V was pared by 0 bases and J by 4 bases, with 21 bases between. This CDR3 has 18 amino acids. Germline V lookup: CDR1 SGHNT, CDR2 YENEEA. The CDR3 DNA follows: TGTGCCAGCAGCTTAGATCAGGGTGGTTCTAACGCAGGCACTGAAGCTTTCTTT. Its protein is CASSLDQGGSNAGTEAFF.

The V gene is TRBV4-1, the J gene TRBJ1-2; D is perhaps TRBD1 (6 bases). Trimming cost V 3 bases and J 11 bases, with 16 bases left between them. This CDR3 has 13 amino acids. CDR1 MGHRA and CDR2 YSYEKL come from the germline V gene. This CDR3 reads CASSHLGQFGYTF. As DNA, the CDR3 is TGCGCCAGCAGCCACCTCGGACAGTTTGGTTACACCTTC.

There are a few counts of this clone. The genes are TRBV12-5 and TRBJ1-6; 7 bases line up with TRBD1. Germline lookup yields CDR1 LGHNT and CDR2 FRNRAP. With 6 bases clipped from V and 5 bases from J, the junction kept 16 bases outside the gene matches. CDR3 length: 18 amino acids. The CDR3 here is CASGPGSPNRGNNSPLHF. CDR3 sequence (DNA): TGTGCTAGTGGGCCGGGCTCTCCTAACAGGGGAAATAATTCACCCCTCCACTTT.

In the case of this clone: At the DNA level, this CDR3 is encoded by other sequences in the same sample as well. The chain is built from TRBV20-1 and TRBJ2-5; D remains unclear. The CDR3 runs to 11 residues. Germline CDR1 and CDR2: DFQATT and SNEGSKA (reference sequence). V was clipped by 3 bases and J by 4 bases, with 6 bases between them. The CDR3 DNA reads as TGCAGTGCTAGTCCTAGAGAGACCCAGTACTTC. It is translated as CSASPRETQYF.

The chain combines TRBV5-1 with TRBJ2-2; 12 bases agree with TRBD2. Germline values: CDR1 SGHRS, CDR2 YFSETQ. The CDR3 loop spans 16 amino acids. V gave up 2 bases and J gave up 4 bases; unmatched junction bases: 3. CDR3 residues: CASSFSSGGATGELFF. The CDR3 DNA reads as TGCGCCAGCAGCTTTTCTAGCGGGGGGGCCACCGGGGAGCTGTTTTTT.

The chain links TRBV7-2 to TRBJ1-1, with D possibly being TRBD1 (5 bases). Trimming left V 1 base short and J 1 base short, with 7 bases between. The CDR3 runs to 14 residues. Germline assignment: CDR1 SGHTA and CDR2 FQGNSA. This CDR3 is CASSLVQANTEAFF. CDR3 DNA sequence: TGTGCCAGCAGCTTAGTACAGGCGAACACTGAAGCTTTCTTT.

The chain couples TRBV9 to TRBJ2-2, with D tentatively TRBD1 (5 bases). The CDR3 has 17 amino acids. Germline V gene data show CDR1 as SGDLS and CDR2 as YYNGEE. V shed 0 bases and J shed 0 bases, with 12 bases lying between them. CDR3 in DNA: TGTGCCAGCAGCGTAGTCAGGGTCATATCGAACACCGGGGAGCTGTTTTTT. Translated, it gives CASSVVRVISNTGELFF.